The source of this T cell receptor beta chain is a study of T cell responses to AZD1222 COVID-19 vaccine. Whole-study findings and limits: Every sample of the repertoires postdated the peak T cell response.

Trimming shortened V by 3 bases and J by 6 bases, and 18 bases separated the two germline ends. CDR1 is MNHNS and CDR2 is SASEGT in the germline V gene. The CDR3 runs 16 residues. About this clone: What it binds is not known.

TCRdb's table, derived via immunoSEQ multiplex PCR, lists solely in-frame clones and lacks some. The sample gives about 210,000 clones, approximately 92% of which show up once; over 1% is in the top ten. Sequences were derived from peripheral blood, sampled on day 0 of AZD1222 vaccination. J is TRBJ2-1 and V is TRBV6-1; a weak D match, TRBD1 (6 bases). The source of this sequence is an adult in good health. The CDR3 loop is CASSDPLRLQGNEQFF. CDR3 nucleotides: TGTGCCAGCAGTGACCCTTTAAGACTACAGGGCAATGAGCAGTTCTTC.